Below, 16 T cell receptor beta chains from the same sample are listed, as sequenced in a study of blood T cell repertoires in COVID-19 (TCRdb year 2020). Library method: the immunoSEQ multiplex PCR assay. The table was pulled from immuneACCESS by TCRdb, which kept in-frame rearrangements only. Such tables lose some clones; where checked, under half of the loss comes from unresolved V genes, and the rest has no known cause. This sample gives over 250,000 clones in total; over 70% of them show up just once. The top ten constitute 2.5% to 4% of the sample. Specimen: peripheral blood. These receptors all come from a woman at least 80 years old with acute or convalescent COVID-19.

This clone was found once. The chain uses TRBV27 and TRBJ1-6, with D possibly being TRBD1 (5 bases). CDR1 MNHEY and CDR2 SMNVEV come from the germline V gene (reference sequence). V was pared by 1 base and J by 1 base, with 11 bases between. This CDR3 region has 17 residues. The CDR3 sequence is CASSLFGGRSYNSPLHF. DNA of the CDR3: TGTGCCAGCAGTTTATTCGGGGGGAGATCCTATAATTCACCCCTCCACTTT.

The CDR3 sequence: CASTKGLPSGANVLTF. The CDR3, as DNA: TGTGCCAGCACTAAGGGACTGCCCTCTGGGGCCAACGTCCTGACTTTC. V is TRBV7-9 and J is TRBJ2-6; D perhaps matches TRBD2 (6 bases). The CDR3 covers 16 residues. With 7 bases removed from V and 0 bases from J, the gap between germline ends came to 13 bases. Germline values: CDR1 SEHNR, CDR2 FQNEAQ (reference sequence).

CDR3 DNA sequence: TGTGCCAGCAGCCACGCTAGCGGGAGTGGCTACGAGCAGTACTTC. Its translation is CASSHASGSGYEQYF. V is TRBV3-1 (or the pseudogene TRBV3-2) and J is TRBJ2-7, with 10 positions matching TRBD2. Germline CDR1 is LGHDT and CDR2 is YNNKEL (reference sequence). The CDR3 runs 15 residues. V shed 3 bases and J 3 bases; nucleotides not matched to a gene: 5.

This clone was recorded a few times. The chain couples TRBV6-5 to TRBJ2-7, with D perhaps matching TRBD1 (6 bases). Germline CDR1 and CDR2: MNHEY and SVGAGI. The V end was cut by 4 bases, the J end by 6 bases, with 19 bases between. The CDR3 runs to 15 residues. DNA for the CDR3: TGTGCCAGCAGTTTTCCGTCCAGGGGTGGGGGCGAGCAGTACTTC. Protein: CASSFPSRGGGEQYF.

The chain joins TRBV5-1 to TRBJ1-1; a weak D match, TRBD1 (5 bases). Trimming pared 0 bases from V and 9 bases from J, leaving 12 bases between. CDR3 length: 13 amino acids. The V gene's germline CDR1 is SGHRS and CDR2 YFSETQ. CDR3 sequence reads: CASSLGQLEKAFF. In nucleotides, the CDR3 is TGCGCCAGCAGCTTGGGACAGCTAGAAAAAGCTTTCTTT.

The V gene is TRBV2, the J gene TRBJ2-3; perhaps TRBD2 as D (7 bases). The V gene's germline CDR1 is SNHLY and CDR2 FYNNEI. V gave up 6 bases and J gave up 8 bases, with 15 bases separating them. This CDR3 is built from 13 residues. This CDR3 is CASSGGTSGTQYF. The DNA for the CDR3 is TGTGCCAGCAGCGGGGGGACAAGTGGTACGCAGTATTTT.

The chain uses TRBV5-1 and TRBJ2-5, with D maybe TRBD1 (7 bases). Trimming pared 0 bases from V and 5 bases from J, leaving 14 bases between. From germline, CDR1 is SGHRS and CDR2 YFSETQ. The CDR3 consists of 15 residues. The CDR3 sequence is CASSLEGQRVETQYF. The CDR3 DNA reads TGCGCCAGCAGCTTGGAGGGACAGCGGGTTGAGACCCAGTACTTC.

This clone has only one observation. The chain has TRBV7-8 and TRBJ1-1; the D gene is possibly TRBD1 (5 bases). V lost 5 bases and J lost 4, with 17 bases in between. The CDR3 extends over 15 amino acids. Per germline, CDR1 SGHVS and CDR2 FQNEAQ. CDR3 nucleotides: TGTGCCAGCAGCATAACCAGGGTAGGGGCCACTGAAGCTTTCTTT. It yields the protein CASSITRVGATEAFF. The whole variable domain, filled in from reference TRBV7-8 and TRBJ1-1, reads GAGVSQSPRYKVAKRGQDVALRCDPISGHVSLFWYQQALGQGPEFLTYFQNEAQLDKSGLPSDRFFAERPEGSVSTLKIQRTQQEDSAVYLCASSITRVGATEAFFGQGTRLTVV.

The CDR3 protein is CSASEGGTEAFF. CDR3 sequence (DNA): TGCAGTGCTAGTGAGGGGGGCACTGAAGCTTTCTTT. The chain employs TRBV20-1 and TRBJ1-1; possible D gene TRBD1, 6 bases. The germline V gene encodes CDR1 DFQATT and CDR2 SNEGSKA (reference sequence). Trimming cost V 3 bases and J 4 bases, with 9 bases left between them. CDR3 size: 12 residues.

CDR3 sequence reads: CATSKQGAGTGELFF. CDR3 sequence (DNA): TGTGCCACCAGCAAACAGGGGGCGGGTACCGGGGAGCTGTTTTTT. V usage is TRBV15 and J usage is TRBJ2-2, with 9 bases fitting TRBD1. CDR3 length equals 15 residues. J lost 5 bases, V lost 4 bases, and 5 bases had no gene match. Germline lookup yields CDR1 LNHNV and CDR2 YYDKDF (reference sequence).

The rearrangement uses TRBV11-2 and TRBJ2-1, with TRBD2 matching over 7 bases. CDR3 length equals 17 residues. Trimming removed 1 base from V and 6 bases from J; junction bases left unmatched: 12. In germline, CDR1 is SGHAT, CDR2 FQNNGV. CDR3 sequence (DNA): TGTGCCAGCAGCTTAGTTTTTGCGGGAGTCGCTTCCAATGAGCAGTTCTTC. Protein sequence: CASSLVFAGVASNEQFF.

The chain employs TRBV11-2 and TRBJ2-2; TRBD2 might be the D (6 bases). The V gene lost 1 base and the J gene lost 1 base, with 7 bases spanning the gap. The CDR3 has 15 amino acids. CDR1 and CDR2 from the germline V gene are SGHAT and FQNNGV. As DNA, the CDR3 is TGTGCCAGCAGCTTAGTTAGCGGGAACACCGGGGAGCTGTTTTTT. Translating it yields CASSLVSGNTGELFF.

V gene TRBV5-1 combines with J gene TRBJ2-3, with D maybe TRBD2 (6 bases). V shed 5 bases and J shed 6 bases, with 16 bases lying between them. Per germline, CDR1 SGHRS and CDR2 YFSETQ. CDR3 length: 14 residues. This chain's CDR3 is CASSFSGGEDTQYF. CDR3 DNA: TGCGCCAGCAGTTTTTCAGGAGGGGAGGATACGCAGTATTTT. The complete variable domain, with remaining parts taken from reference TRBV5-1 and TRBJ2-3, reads KAGVTQTPRYLIKTRGQQVTLSCSPISGHRSVSWYQQTPGQGLQFLFEYFSETQRNKGNFPGRFSGRQFSNSRSEMNVSTLELGDSALYLCASSFSGGEDTQYFGPGTRLTVL.

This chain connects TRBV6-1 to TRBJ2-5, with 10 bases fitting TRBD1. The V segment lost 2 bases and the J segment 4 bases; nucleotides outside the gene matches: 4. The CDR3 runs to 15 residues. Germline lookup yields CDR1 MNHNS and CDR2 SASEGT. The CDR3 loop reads CASSESWTGGETQYF. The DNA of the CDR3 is TGTGCCAGCAGTGAATCTTGGACAGGGGGAGAGACCCAGTACTTC.

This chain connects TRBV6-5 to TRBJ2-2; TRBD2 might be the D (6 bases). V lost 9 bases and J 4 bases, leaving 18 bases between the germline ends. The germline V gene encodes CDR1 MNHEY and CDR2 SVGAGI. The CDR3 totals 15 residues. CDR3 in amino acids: CARRGLGLGTGELFF. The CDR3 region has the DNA TGTGCCAGACGGGGGTTGGGGTTGGGCACCGGGGAGCTGTTTTTT.

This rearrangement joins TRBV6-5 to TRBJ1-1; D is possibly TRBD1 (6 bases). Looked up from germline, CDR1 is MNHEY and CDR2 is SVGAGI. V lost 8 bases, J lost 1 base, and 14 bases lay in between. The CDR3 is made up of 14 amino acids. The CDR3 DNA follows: TGTGCCAGCGTCCCCCCGGGACAGAACACTGAAGCTTTCTTT. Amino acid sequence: CASVPPGQNTEAFF.